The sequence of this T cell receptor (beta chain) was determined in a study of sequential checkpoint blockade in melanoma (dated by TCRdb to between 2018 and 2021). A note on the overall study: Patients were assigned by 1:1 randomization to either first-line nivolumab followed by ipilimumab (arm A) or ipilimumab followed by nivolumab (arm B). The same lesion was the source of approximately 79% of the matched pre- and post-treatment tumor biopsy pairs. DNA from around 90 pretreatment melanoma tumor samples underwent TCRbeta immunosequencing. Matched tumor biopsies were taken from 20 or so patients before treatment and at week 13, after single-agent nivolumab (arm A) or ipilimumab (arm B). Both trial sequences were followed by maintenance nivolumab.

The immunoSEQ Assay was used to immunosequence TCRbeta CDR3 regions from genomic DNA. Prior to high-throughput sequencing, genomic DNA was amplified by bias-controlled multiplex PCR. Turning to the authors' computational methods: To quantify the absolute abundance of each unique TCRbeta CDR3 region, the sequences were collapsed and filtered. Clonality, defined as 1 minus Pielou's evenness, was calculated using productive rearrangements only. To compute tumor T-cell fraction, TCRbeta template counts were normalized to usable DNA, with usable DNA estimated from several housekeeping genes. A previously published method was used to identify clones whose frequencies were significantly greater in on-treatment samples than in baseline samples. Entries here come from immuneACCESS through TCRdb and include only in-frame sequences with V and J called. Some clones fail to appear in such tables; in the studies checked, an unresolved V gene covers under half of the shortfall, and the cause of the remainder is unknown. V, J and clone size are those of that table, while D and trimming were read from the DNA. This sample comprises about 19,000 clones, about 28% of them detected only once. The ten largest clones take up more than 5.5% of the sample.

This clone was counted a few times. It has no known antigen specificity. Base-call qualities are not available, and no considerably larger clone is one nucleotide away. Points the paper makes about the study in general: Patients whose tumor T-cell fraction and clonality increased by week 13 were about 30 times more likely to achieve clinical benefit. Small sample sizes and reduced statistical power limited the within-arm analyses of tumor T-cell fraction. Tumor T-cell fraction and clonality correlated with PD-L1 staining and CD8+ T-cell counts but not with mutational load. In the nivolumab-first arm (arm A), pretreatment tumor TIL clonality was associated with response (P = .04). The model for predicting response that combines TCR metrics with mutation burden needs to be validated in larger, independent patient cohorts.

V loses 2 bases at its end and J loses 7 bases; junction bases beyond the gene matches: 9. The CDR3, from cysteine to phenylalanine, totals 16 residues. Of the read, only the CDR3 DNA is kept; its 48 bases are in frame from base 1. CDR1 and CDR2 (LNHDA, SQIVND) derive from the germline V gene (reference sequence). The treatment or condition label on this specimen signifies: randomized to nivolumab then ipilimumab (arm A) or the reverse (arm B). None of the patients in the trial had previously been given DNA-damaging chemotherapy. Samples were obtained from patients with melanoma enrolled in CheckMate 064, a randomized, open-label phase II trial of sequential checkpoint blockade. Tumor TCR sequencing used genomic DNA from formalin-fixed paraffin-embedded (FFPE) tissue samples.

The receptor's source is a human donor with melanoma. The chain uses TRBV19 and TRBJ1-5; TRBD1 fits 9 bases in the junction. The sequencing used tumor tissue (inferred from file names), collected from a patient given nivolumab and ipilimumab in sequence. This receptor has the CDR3 CASSILQGARGQPQHF. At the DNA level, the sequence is TGTGCCAGTAGTATATTACAGGGGGCGCGGGGCCAGCCCCAGCATTTT.